The T cell receptor (beta chain) described here comes from a study of beta chain features in type 1 diabetes. Study context: Patients were similar to healthy donors in age and gender (as well as in cell yields). Study-level findings and limits: Shortening that was moderate but significant affected the TCRB CDR3s of Type 1 diabetes patients in all four CD4+ subsets. Researchers reported that naive, central memory and Treg TCRB repertoires appeared more similar in patients than in healthy donors.

Central memory, naive, regulatory and stem cell-like memory CD4+ cells were sorted by CD45RO/CCR7/CD25/CD127/CD95/CD27. Every isolated RNA sample was fully reverse transcribed, so sequencing captured expressed TCRB transcripts. Measured with immunoSEQ multiplex PCR; TCRdb has only the in-frame clones, and not every one. The sample includes hundreds of thousands of clones, around 9.3% of them seen just once. This clone occurred a few times. What it binds is unknown. CDR3 length: 16 residues. Germline CDR1 SGHTA, CDR2 FQGNSA. J lost 6 bases, V lost 5 bases, and 13 bases had no gene match. The material sequenced was central memory CD4+ T cells from blood. The receptor comes from a man aged 25-40 years with type 1 diabetes. This chain uses TRBV7-2 with TRBJ1-2; TRBD1 matches at 9 bases. The CDR3 is CASSAEQGAASNGYTF. CDR3 DNA: TGTGCCAGCAGCGCAGAACAGGGGGCTGCTTCTAATGGCTACACCTTC.